This T cell receptor beta chain is from a study of T cells in Graves' hyperthyroidism and ophthalmopathy. CDR1 MNHNS and CDR2 SASEGT come from the germline V gene. J was trimmed by 5 bases and V by 5 bases; bases with no gene match: 8. The CDR3 consists of 15 residues. Researchers took RNA transcripts and amplified the TCR beta CDR3 regions from them. First-round RT-PCR targeting the TCR CDR3 was performed with the HTBI primer set. From the multiplex PCR reads, TCRdb called clonotypes with MiXCR, one entry per CDR3 protein. The sample gives under 700,000 distinct CDR3 sequences, approximately 44% of which show up once; 6.5% to 9% is in the top ten.

This sequence originates from a woman aged 18-30 years with Graves' hyperthyroidism. What was sequenced was peripheral blood or thyroid tissue (not recorded which). V usage is TRBV6-1 and J usage is TRBJ1-5, with 8 positions matching TRBD1. The CDR3 nucleotides read TGTGCCAGCAGTCAGCGACAGGGGCAGTATCAGCCCCAGCATTTT. It specifies CASSQRQGQYQPQHF.